This TCR beta chain was retrieved from a study of blood T cell repertoires in COVID-19. Study-level information: T cells, B-cell-depleted T cells, or PBMCs provided the cDNA or gDNA that served as material.

The authors' processing: It was from reference gene primer amplification that nucleated cell counts were estimated. Clones were sequenced by immunoSEQ multiplex PCR, and TCRdb holds only the in-frame ones, with some missing. D and trimming come from the DNA, and the V and J calls and clone size come from that table. The data contain about 150,000 clones, roughly nine tenths of them singletons. V was clipped by 4 bases and J by 4 bases; unmatched bases: 3. The germline V gene has CDR1 MDHEN and CDR2 SYDVKM. The CDR3 has 14 residues. The source is a man aged 50 to 60 with acute or convalescent COVID-19. Specimen: peripheral blood. The chain combines TRBV28 with TRBJ1-4, with 7 bases matching TRBD1. The CDR3, as DNA: TGTGCCAGCAGTTCCGGGACAGTTAATGAAAAACTGTTTTTT. Protein product: CASSSGTVNEKLFF.